The rows below give T cell receptor beta chains drawn from one sample of a study of blood T cell repertoires in COVID-19. The table came from immunoSEQ multiplex PCR; TCRdb's copy has only in-frame clones and leaves some out. The data show 95,000 to 150,000 clones, roughly 89% seen once. The sequenced sample consisted of PBMCs or T cells enriched from blood (not recorded which). The origin of the receptors is a woman aged 25 to 39 who had recovered from COVID-19. CDR3s include the opening cysteine and the closing phenylalanine or tryptophan. Only part of the rows carry a size: once, few, many, or a class if the clone is expanded.

>TRBV7-8|-
CASSYSSGRAAEQYF
>TRBV3-1/TRBV3-2|once
CASSHPGLRANEQYF
>TRBV28|-
CASSPASGAYEQYF
>TRBV27|-
CASRVTGGFQPQHF
>TRBV24-1|-
CATSEGPKPQHF
>TRBV28|-
CATIRTGLSNQPQHF
>TRBV7-9|-
CASSQQGHNTGELFF
>TRBV9|-
CASSLYDSPTSYEQYF
>TRBV30|-
CALATGSGYYEQYF
>TRBV14|-
CASSVHRETEAFF
>TRBV28|-
CASSWRGLRGWNEKLFF
>TRBV21-1|many
CASSKSAGGDQPQHF
>TRBV19|-
CASSISGVAKNIQYF
>TRBV9|-
CASSAPGTSGEQYF
>TRBV12-3/TRBV12-4|once
CASTPRPGEQYF
>TRBV27|-
CASSLSWGDQPQHF
>TRBV28|-
CASRLRGNTEAFF
>TRBV5-4|-
CASSLGSKETQYF
>TRBV5-6|-
CASSLGGGNSPLHF
>TRBV18|-
CASSRGSSYEQYF
>TRBV6-5|-
CASTTDRGISPLHF
>TRBV11-2|once
CASRIQGARGTDTQYF
>TRBV27|-
CASSFRGNQPQHF
>TRBV14|few
CASSRGISYEQYF
>TRBV5-6|once
CASSLPSYEQYF
>TRBV15|-
CATSRDLFGANVLTF
>TRBV19|-
CASDRGVNTGELFF
>TRBV7-8|-
CASSLEGGTYNEQFF
>TRBV28|-
CASSFSPSGVAYEQYF
>TRBV2|-
CASSENWSGQTQYF
>TRBV19|-
CASSITSAGVGTDTQYF
>TRBV7-9|-
CASSATSGLAYNEQFF
>TRBV28|-
CASSSPGGATNEKLFF
>TRBV7-8|-
CASSPGSEQYF
>TRBV5-1|-
CASSLAVSGRGYEQYF
>TRBV5-6|-
CASSLGDTNYGYTF
>TRBV30|-
CAWKIQGSYEQYF
>TRBV14|-
CASSQGIRGIDTQYF
>TRBV7-3|-
CASSSGGSSYEQYF
>TRBV9|-
CASSVDLGQQETQYF
>TRBV5-1|few
CASSVPGSGELFF
>TRBV6-5|once
CASSYNGQYPSYEQYF
>TRBV5-1|-
CASSSQGAGDTQYF
>TRBV30|-
CAWSVSGGGYNEQFF
>TRBV18|-
CASSPDRAETQYF
>TRBV2|few
CASSPSSGISNEQFF
>TRBV7-9|-
CASSLVSSGQGATVEQYF
>TRBV7-9|-
CASSLQGTDGYTF
>TRBV5-1|-
CASSSKLTGEGGYTF
>TRBV18|-
CASSPTSYNEQFF
>TRBV3-1/TRBV3-2|-
CASSPSAGLHYGYTF
>TRBV6-5|-
CASSYSPGPYEQYF